This T cell receptor beta chain stems from a study of T cells in Graves' hyperthyroidism and ophthalmopathy. At the level of the study: Blood was drawn when the patient was first diagnosed and still untreated.

TCR beta CDR3 sequences were amplified from RNA transcripts. The study used the HTBI primer set for a first-round RT-PCR of the TCR CDR3. MiXCR, applied by TCRdb to the multiplex PCR reads, yields one record per CDR3 protein. The sample consists of 600,000 or so distinct CDR3 sequences, approximately 15% of them appearing once. Per germline, CDR1 SGHNT and CDR2 YYREEE (reference sequence). The CDR3 is 16 residues long. The ends were cut back, 3 bases at V and 2 bases at J, with 17 bases in the middle. The source of this sequence is a woman aged 50 to 60 with Graves' ophthalmopathy. The gene calls are TRBV5-4 and TRBJ2-5, with D possibly being TRBD1 (6 bases). The source material was blood. The CDR3 reads CASSWKRQANQETQYF. The DNA of the CDR3 is TGTGCCAGCAGCTGGAAGCGACAGGCCAATCAAGAGACCCAGTACTTC.